Each of the 22 T cell receptor beta chains below was sequenced from the same sample in a study of PD-1 blockade in classical Hodgkin lymphoma. Profiling relied on immunoSEQ multiplex PCR, and the TCRdb table lists in-frame clones only, not all of them. The sample includes about 94,000 clones, 89% seen only once; the top ten take about 11%. Relapse was seen in all patients after autologous stem cell transplantation, and brentuximab vedotin exposure was variable. Sample: peripheral blood mononuclear cells (PBMCs), taken before the second cycle of nivolumab. The receptors come from a human donor with classical Hodgkin lymphoma.

The V and J genes are TRBV18 and TRBJ1-4, with TRBD1 identical over 7 bases. The CDR3 totals 19 residues. Looked up from germline, CDR1 is KGHSH and CDR2 is LQKENI. V shed 4 bases and J 3 bases; nucleotides not matched to a gene: 17. CDR3 amino acids: CASSHRQGGSLQANEKLFF. CDR3 in DNA: TGTGCCAGCTCACACCGACAGGGAGGGAGCCTGCAGGCTAATGAAAAACTGTTTTTT.

The chain employs TRBV7-9 and TRBJ2-7; TRBD1 matches at 10 bases. The CDR3 length is 15 residues. CDR1 and CDR2 (germline): SEHNR, FQNEAQ (reference sequence). With 5 bases clipped from V and 2 bases from J, the junction kept 6 bases outside the gene matches. Here the CDR3 reads CASSNGTGVAYEQYF. The CDR3, as DNA: TGTGCCAGCAGCAATGGGACAGGGGTGGCCTACGAGCAGTACTTC.

This clone has just a few counts. The rearrangement joins TRBV5-1 to TRBJ1-5, with 7 bases that match TRBD1. From germline, CDR1 is SGHRS and CDR2 YFSETQ. V lost 4 bases to trimming and J lost 7 bases; unmatched junction nucleotides: 8. The CDR3 spans 14 residues. Here the CDR3 reads CASSLTGVDQPQHF. DNA for the CDR3: TGCGCCAGCAGCCTTACAGGGGTGGACCAGCCCCAGCATTTT.

This rearrangement joins TRBV5-6 to TRBJ1-1, with D perhaps TRBD1 (5 bases). The V end was cut by 2 bases, the J end by 1 base, with 15 bases between. CDR1 SGHDT and CDR2 YYEEEE come from the germline V gene. CDR3 length: 16 residues. CDR3 loop: CASSFDPQRGNTEAFF. The DNA of the CDR3 is TGTGCCAGCAGCTTCGACCCGCAGAGGGGGAACACTGAAGCTTTCTTT.

J is TRBJ2-5 and V is TRBV7-2, with TRBD1 matching 7 bases. V was pared by 6 bases and J by 2 bases, with 12 bases of the junction left unmatched. CDR3 length: 16 amino acids. CDR1 and CDR2 from the germline V gene are SGHTA and FQGNSA. As DNA, the CDR3 is TGTGCCAGCAGTTTTCACCCGGGACAGAGTCAAGAGACCCAGTACTTC. Amino acids: CASSFHPGQSQETQYF.

V and J are TRBV19 and TRBJ2-7; possibly TRBD2 for D (5 bases). Germline CDR1 LNHDA, CDR2 SQIVND (reference sequence). The CDR3 sequence is 16 residues long. V lost 3 bases and J 3 bases, leaving 18 bases between the germline ends. CDR3 loop: CASSIGDGLLGYEQYF. The CDR3 coding sequence is TGTGCCAGTAGTATCGGGGATGGATTATTGGGCTACGAGCAGTACTTC.

This rearrangement joins TRBV29-1 to TRBJ2-7; 8 nucleotides align to TRBD1. Germline CDR1 reads SQVTM; CDR2 reads ANQGSEA. Germline trimming cut 7 bases from V and 0 bases from J; bases unmatched to any gene: 5. The CDR3 covers 13 residues. The CDR3 DNA reads as TGCAGCGCTTGGGACAGGAGCTCCTACGAGCAGTACTTC. Amino acid sequence: CSAWDRSSYEQYF.

The chain employs TRBV29-1 and TRBJ2-1; TRBD2 aligns across 10 bases. V gave up 7 bases and J gave up 0 bases; unmatched junction bases: 6. Looked up from germline, CDR1 is SQVTM and CDR2 is ANQGSEA. The CDR3 runs to 15 residues. This CDR3 is CSDGTSASSYNEQFF. The CDR3 DNA reads TGCAGCGATGGGACTAGCGCCAGCTCCTACAATGAGCAGTTCTTC.

The V gene is TRBV6-4, the J gene TRBJ1-4, with 8 bases identical to TRBD1. The trim removed 7 bases at V and 6 bases at J, leaving 7 bases unmatched. Germline V gives CDR1 MRHNA, CDR2 SNTAGT. The CDR3 spans 14 residues. The DNA of the CDR3 is TGTGCCAGCAATCCGGACAGGGAATATGAAAAACTGTTTTTT. Its protein is CASNPDREYEKLFF.

The CDR3 bases are TGTGCCAGCAGCTTAGGGGAACGGAGTACTTACGAGCAGTACTTC. Translation: CASSLGERSTYEQYF. The chain has TRBV7-2 and TRBJ2-7; D is ambiguous. V was trimmed by 1 base and J by 4 bases, leaving 14 bases between them. CDR3 length: 15 amino acids. Germline lookup yields CDR1 SGHTA and CDR2 FQGNSA.

This clone appeared once. This chain links TRBV7-8 with TRBJ1-5; no clear D gene. The V and J ends lost 5 bases and 0 bases respectively, with 8 bases between them. The CDR3 totals 14 residues. CDR1 and CDR2 from the germline V gene are SGHVS and FQNEAQ. CDR3 DNA sequence: TGTGCCAGCAGCCCCAACCATAGCAATCAGCCCCAGCATTTT. This sequence encodes CASSPNHSNQPQHF.

The V gene is TRBV4-2, the J gene TRBJ1-5, with 7 positions matching TRBD1. This CDR3 comprises 16 residues. CDR1 is LGHNA and CDR2 is YNFKEQ in the germline V gene. Losses at the gene ends were 1 base for V and 1 base for J; bases not matched to a gene: 4. CDR3 bases: TGTGCCAGCAGCCAAGGACAGGGTCCAAGCAATCAGCCCCAGCATTTT. It specifies CASSQGQGPSNQPQHF.

This sequence joins TRBV29-1 and TRBJ2-5, with 7 nucleotides matching TRBD2. The CDR3 contains 12 residues. Germline values: CDR1 SQVTM, CDR2 ANQGSEA. The V gene end was trimmed by 8 bases and the J gene end by 3 bases; junction bases not matched to a gene: 6. The CDR3: CSLVGGEETQYF. The CDR3 DNA sequence: TGCAGCCTGGTGGGGGGGGAAGAGACCCAGTACTTC.

This chain connects TRBV27 to TRBJ2-3; D perhaps matches TRBD2 (7 bases). Trimming cost V 5 bases and J 2 bases, with 17 bases left between them. Germline CDR1 and CDR2: MNHEY and SMNVEV (reference sequence). The CDR3 runs 16 residues. This chain's CDR3 is CASSPSGGEFTDTQYF. DNA for the CDR3: TGTGCCAGCAGTCCGTCGGGGGGCGAATTCACAGATACGCAGTATTTT.

V and J are TRBV11-1 and TRBJ2-3; TRBD1 might be the D (5 bases). Germline V gene data show CDR1 as SGHAT and CDR2 as FQDESV (reference sequence). V lost 7 bases to trimming and J lost 3 bases, with 20 bases between them. CDR3 size: 16 residues. CDR3 protein: CASTEGWGLGTDTQYF. As DNA, the CDR3 is TGTGCCAGCACCGAAGGATGGGGCCTAGGTACAGATACGCAGTATTTT.

V usage is TRBV19 and J usage is TRBJ1-3; D is unclear. CDR1 is LNHDA, CDR2 SQIVND, per germline (reference sequence). Trimming took off 3 bases at V and 2 bases at J, with 8 bases between the two ends. CDR3 length: 14 residues. The CDR3 loop reads CASSIPGAGNTIYF. The CDR3 DNA reads TGTGCCAGTAGTATCCCGGGTGCTGGAAACACCATATATTTT.

This chain links TRBV6-6 with TRBJ2-5, with 7 bases lining up with TRBD2. This CDR3 region has 16 residues. Germline CDR1 reads MNHNY; CDR2 reads SVGAGI (reference sequence). V lost 0 bases and J lost 7; bases outside the gene matches: 11. The CDR3 nucleotides are TGTGCCAGCAGTTACTCGAAGGGTGGCGGGGGATGGACCCAGTACTTC. This encodes CASSYSKGGGGWTQYF.

The gene calls are TRBV11-2 and TRBJ2-7, with TRBD1 matching 7 bases. Germline V gene sequence: CDR1 SGHAT, CDR2 FQNNGV. The V gene end was trimmed by 3 bases and the J gene end by 2 bases; junction bases not matched to a gene: 7. The CDR3 extends over 15 amino acids. The CDR3, as DNA: TGTGCCAGCAGCTTCGGACAGGCCTCCCCCTACGAGCAGTACTTC. This translates into CASSFGQASPYEQYF.

The chain joins TRBV7-8 to TRBJ2-1; perhaps TRBD2 as D (5 bases). Germline CDR1 and CDR2: SGHVS and FQNEAQ. Trimming took 8 bases from V and 12 from J, leaving 17 bases between them. The CDR3 extends over 12 amino acids. This CDR3 is CASAGTPGTQFF. DNA of the CDR3: TGTGCCAGCGCCGGCACACCGGGAACGCAGTTCTTC.

The chain employs TRBV7-2 and TRBJ2-5; perhaps TRBD1 as D (5 bases). V lost 5 bases to trimming and J lost 5 bases, with 9 bases between them. Germline V gene lookup returns CDR1 SGHTA and CDR2 FQGNSA. CDR3 length: 12 amino acids. CDR3 in amino acids: CASSRPGETQYF. Here the CDR3 DNA reads TGTGCCAGCAGCCGCCCAGGGGAGACCCAGTACTTC.

On this clone: Other DNA sequences in the same sample also yield this CDR3. The CDR3 spells CASSQGTGNYEQYF. The DNA of the CDR3 is TGCGCCAGCAGCCAAGGGACGGGGAACTACGAGCAGTACTTC. The J gene is TRBJ2-7, the V gene TRBV4-1; D possibly corresponds to TRBD2 (5 bases). Germline values: CDR1 MGHRA, CDR2 YSYEKL. This CDR3 has 14 residues. V lost 1 base and J 3 bases, leaving 10 bases between the germline ends.

The rearrangement uses TRBV4-1 and TRBJ1-1, with D unclear. Trimming stripped 1 base from V and 3 bases from J, with 9 bases between. Germline CDR1 MGHRA, CDR2 YSYEKL. The CDR3 runs to 14 residues. Written as DNA, the CDR3 is TGCGCCAGCAGCCAAGTTACAGTACACACTGAAGCTTTCTTT. Its translation: CASSQVTVHTEAFF.